Below, 2 T cell receptor beta chains from the same sample are listed, as sequenced in a study of monozygotic twins with inflammatory bowel disease. One entry per CDR3 protein, without DNA, is what TCRdb gives after re-calling the 5' RACE reads. This sample's table reports approximately 150,000 distinct CDR3 sequences. What was sequenced was blood. The receptors were gathered from a human donor with ulcerative colitis or Crohn's disease, or a healthy co-twin of an affected twin (not recorded which).

The gene calls are TRBV5-1 and TRBJ1-2; TCRdb picks TRBD1, but there is no DNA to check that call. Germline CDR1 and CDR2: SGHRS and YFSETQ. The CDR3 extends over 16 amino acids. The CDR3 loop reads CASSFGRGERNYGYTF.

The chain carries TRBV7-6 and TRBJ1-1; the TCRdb call, TRBD1, lacks DNA for checking. CDR3 length: 18 residues. Germline V gives CDR1 SGHVS, CDR2 FNYEAQ. The CDR3 sequence: CASSLALPGGASNTEAFF.